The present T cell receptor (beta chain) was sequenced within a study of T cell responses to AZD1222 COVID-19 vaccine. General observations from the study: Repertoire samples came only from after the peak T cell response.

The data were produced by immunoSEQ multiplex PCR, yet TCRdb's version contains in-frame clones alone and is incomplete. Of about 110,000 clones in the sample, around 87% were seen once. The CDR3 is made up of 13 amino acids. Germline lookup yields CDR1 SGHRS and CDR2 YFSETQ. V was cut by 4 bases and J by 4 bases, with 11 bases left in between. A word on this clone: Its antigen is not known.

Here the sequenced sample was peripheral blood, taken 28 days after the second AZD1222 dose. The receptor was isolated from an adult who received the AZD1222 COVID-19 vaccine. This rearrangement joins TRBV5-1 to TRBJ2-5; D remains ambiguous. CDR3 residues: CASSVGIGETQYF. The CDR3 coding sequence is TGCGCCAGCAGCGTAGGGATCGGAGAGACCCAGTACTTC.